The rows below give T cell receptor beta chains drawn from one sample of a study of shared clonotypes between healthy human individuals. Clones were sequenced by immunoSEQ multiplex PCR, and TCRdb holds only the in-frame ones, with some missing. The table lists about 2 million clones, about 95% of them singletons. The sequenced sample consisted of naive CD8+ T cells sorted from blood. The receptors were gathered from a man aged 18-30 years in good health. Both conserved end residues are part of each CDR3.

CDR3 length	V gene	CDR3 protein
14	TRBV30	CAWSVLAGADTQYF
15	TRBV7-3	CASSLTVGVYNEQFF
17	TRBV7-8	CASSLVLAGVSYNEQFF
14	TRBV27	CASSFLGEPDTQYF
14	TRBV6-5	CASSWRERSYEQYF
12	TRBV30	CAWSPDRGEQYF
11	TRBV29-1	CSADLLETQYF
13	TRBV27	CASSLSVGAEAFF
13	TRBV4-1	CASSQDGAAVSTF
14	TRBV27	CASSLGLAGGTQYF
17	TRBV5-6	CASSLISGPPREYEQYF
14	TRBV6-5	CASSQGGQEYEQYF
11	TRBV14	CATTSSGEQFF
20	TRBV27	CASSSKAPGLAGASSYEQYF
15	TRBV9	CASSPGTGSPETQYF
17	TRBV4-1	CASSQVGGQVVSYEQYF
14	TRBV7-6	CASSFGSGGDTQYF
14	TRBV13	CASSLRGGSNEQYF
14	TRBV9	CASSLLGVEGELFF
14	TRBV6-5	CASSWRDRGYEQYF
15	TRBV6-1	CASSAQGQFNEKLFF
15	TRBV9	CASSAVAGTTYEQYF
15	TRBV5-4	CASSLGMSGDTEAFF
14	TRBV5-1	CASSFRDNVGGYTF
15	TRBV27	CASSLLQGGGNTIYF
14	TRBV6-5	CASSYEEGYSPLHF
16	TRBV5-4	CASSPRGTAVFAEAFF
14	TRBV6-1	CASSVLGTAYEQYF
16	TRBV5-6	CASSLAVAGGHQPQHF
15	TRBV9	CASSVDGRDGSEAFF
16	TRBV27	CASSYSMGALAFEQFF
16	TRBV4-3	CASSQDRRSGANVLTF
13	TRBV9	CASSAERRDEQYF
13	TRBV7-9	CASRPGTDEKLFF
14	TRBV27	CASSFDGSGYEQYF
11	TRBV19	CASKYGNTIYF
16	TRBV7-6	CASSSHPGLAGNEQFF
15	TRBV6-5	CASSRLADFTDTQYF
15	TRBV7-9	CASSPRGAMNTEAFF
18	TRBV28	CASSQRTGIVLKNTEAFF
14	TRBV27	CASSGLGVNTEAFF
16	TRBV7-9	CASSSTTGLTDEKLFF
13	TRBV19	CASRGLAYDEQFF
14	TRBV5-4	CASSHLDNSYEQYF
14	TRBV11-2	CASSPRMGENTIYF
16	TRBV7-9	CASSPTDGTPARGQFF
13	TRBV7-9	CASSLNSVYEQYF
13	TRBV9	CASSGRDFHEQYF
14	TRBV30	CARRPPGQVVGYTF
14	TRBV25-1	CASSDPGAGNTIYF
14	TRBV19	CASSVDRETYEQYF